This T cell receptor beta chain was profiled in a study of regulatory T cells in long-lasting Graves disease. HTBI primers from iRepertoire and Arm-PCR of CDR3 regions yielded the TCR beta libraries. Via MiXCR, TCRdb re-called the multiplex PCR reads, giving one row per CDR3 protein. Here the sample spans roughly 450,000 distinct CDR3 sequences, around a fifth being singletons. Regarding this clonotype: Its specificity is not known.

Study results and caveats: Possibly, too few samples lowered accuracy.

V lost 0 bases, J lost 6 bases, and 3 bases stayed unmatched. This CDR3 has 15 amino acids. CDR1 SGHNT and CDR2 YYREEE come from the germline V gene (reference sequence). Sample time point: persistent/refractory GD, antithyroid drugs over 5 years with positive TRAb. Isolated PBMC RNA provided the starting material for the TCR library. The V gene is TRBV5-4, the J gene TRBJ2-7; the match to TRBD2 covers 13 bases. This TCR was sampled from a female donor with Graves disease. This sample comprised peripheral blood mononuclear cells (PBMCs), obtained when the disease was refractory, from a patient treated with antithyroid drugs. The CDR3 region has the DNA TGTGCCAGCAGCTTGGGGGGACTAGCGGGAACCGAGCAGTACTTC. Amino acid sequence: CASSLGGLAGTEQYF.